A single sample is the source of the 4 T cell receptor beta chains below, sequenced in a study of STAT3 mutations in large granular lymphocyte leukemia. The antigens of these receptors remain unknown. Overall study findings and caveats: Every T-cell large granular lymphocyte leukemia patient had at least one immunodominant TCR beta clonotype.

The repertoire was sequenced with immunoSEQ multiplex PCR; TCRdb's copy has only in-frame clones and lacks some. The sample has 12,000 or so clones; less than 90% are singletons. Specimen: peripheral blood mononuclear cells. The receptors were gathered from an elderly man with T-cell large granular lymphocyte leukemia. Some clones in this sample may be carry-over from other donors' samples.

This chain connects TRBV5-5 to TRBJ2-1, with 11 nucleotides matching TRBD1. The CDR3 sequence is 17 residues long. Germline CDR1 and CDR2: SGHKS and YYEKEE (reference sequence). Germline trimming cut 4 bases from V and 0 bases from J; bases unmatched to any gene: 6. DNA for the CDR3: TGTGCCAGCAGCCTGGGGACAGGGGGAAGCTCCTACAATGAGCAGTTCTTC. Its translation: CASSLGTGGSSYNEQFF.

This sequence joins TRBV7-2 and TRBJ1-5, with D maybe TRBD1 (5 bases). This CDR3 contains 14 residues. Looked up from germline, CDR1 is SGHTA and CDR2 is FQGNSA. The V end was cut by 5 bases, the J end by 1 base, with 9 bases between. The DNA for the CDR3 is TGTGCCAGCAGCCTCGACAGAAGCAATCAGCCCCAGCATTTT. Translation: CASSLDRSNQPQHF.

The chain joins TRBV18 to TRBJ1-2, with a tentative D call TRBD1 (5 bases). This CDR3 is built from 14 residues. V lost 2 bases and J 5 bases, leaving 12 bases between the germline ends. Germline V gene data show CDR1 as KGHSH and CDR2 as LQKENI. In DNA, the CDR3 is TGTGCCAGCTCACCAGGTGCAGGGACTTATGGCTACACCTTC. The encoded protein is CASSPGAGTYGYTF. Full variable domain (rest looked up from reference TRBV18 and TRBJ1-2): NAGVMQNPRHLVRRRGQEARLRCSPMKGHSHVYWYRQLPEEGLKFMVYLQKENIIDESGMPKERFSAEFPKEGPSILRIQQVVRGDSAAYFCASSPGAGTYGYTFGSGTRLTVV.

In this sample, this clone turned up once. The chain's CDR3 is CSTGQPQETQYF. The CDR3 region has the DNA TGCAGCACGGGACAGCCCCAAGAGACCCAGTACTTC. The rearrangement joins TRBV29-1 to TRBJ2-5; 7 bases fit TRBD1. The V gene end was trimmed by 8 bases and the J gene end by 1 base; junction bases not matched to a gene: 4. Germline V lookup: CDR1 SQVTM, CDR2 ANQGSEA. The CDR3 consists of 12 residues.